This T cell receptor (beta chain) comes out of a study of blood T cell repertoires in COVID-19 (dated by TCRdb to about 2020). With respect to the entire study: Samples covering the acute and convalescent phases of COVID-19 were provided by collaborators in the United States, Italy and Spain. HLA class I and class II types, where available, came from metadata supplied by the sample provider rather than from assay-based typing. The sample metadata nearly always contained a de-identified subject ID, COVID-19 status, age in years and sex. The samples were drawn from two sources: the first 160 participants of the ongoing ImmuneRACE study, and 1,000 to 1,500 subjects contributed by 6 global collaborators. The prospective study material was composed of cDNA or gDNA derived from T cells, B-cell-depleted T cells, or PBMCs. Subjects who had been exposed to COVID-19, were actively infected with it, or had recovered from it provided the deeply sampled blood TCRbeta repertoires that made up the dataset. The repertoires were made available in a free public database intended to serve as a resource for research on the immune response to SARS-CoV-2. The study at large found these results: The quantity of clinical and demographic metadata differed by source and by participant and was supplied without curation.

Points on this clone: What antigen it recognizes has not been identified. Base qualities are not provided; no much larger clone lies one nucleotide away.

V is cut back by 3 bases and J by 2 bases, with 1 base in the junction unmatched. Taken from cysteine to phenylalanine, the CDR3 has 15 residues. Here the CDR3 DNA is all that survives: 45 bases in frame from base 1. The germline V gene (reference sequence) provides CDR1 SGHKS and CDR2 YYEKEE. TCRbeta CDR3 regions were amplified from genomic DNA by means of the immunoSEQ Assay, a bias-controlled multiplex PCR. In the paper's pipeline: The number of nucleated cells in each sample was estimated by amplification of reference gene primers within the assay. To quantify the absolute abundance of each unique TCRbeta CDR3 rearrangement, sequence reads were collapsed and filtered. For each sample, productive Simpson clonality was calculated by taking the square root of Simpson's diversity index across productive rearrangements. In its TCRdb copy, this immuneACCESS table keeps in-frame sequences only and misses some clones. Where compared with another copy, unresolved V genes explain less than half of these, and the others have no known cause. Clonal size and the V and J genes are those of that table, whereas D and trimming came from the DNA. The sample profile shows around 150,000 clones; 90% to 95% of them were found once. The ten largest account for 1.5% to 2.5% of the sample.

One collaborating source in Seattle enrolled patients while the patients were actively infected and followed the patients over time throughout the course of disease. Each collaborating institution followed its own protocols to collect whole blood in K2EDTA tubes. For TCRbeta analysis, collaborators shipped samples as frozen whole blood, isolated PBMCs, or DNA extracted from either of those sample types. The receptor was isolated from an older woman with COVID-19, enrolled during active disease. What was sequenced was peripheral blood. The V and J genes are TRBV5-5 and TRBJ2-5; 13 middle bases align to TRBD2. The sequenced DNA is TGTGCCAGCAGCTCGACTAGCGGGGGGCAAGAGACCCAGTACTTC. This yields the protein CASSSTSGGQETQYF. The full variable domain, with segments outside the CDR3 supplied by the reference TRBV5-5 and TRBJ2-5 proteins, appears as DAGVTQSPTHLIKTRGQQVTLRCSPISGHKSVSWYQQVLGQGPQFIFQYYEKEERGRGNFPDRFSARQFPNYSSELNVNALLLGDSALYLCASSSTSGGQETQYFGPGTRLLVL.